The T cell receptor (beta chain) under discussion was sequenced for a study of blood T cells in healthy people across ages. A single count supports this clonotype. CDR3 length: 18 residues. The V gene end was trimmed by 0 bases and the J gene end by 4 bases; junction bases not matched to a gene: 11. CDR1 and CDR2 from the germline V gene are LGHNA and YSLEER. Combining a sample-barcoded 5' primer with a J-beta primer mix, a second PCR ran for roughly 6 to 12 cycles. TCRdb itself ran the 5' RACE reads through MiXCR, one entry per CDR3 protein. The repertoire holds about 1.8 million distinct CDR3 sequences, with roughly 52% as singletons.

The sample comprised blood. The chain employs TRBV4-3 and TRBJ1-4; TRBD1 matches at 7 bases. This clonotype originated in a middle-aged woman in good health. CDR3 amino acids: CASSQEVRGQTFNEKLFF. In DNA form, the CDR3 reads TGCGCCAGCAGCCAAGAAGTGCGGGGACAGACTTTTAATGAAAAACTGTTTTTT.